The T cell receptor (beta chain) described here comes from a study of blood T cell repertoires in COVID-19. In the study overall: The study drew acute and convalescent COVID-19 samples from the United States, Italy and Spain. Sample material is recorded as cDNA or gDNA derived from T cells, B-cell-depleted T cells, or PBMCs.

Sequenced by immunoSEQ multiplex PCR; TCRdb stores in-frame clones only, minus some. The sample consists of around 260,000 clones, around 87% of them appearing once. V lost 7 bases, J lost 0 bases, and 9 bases stayed unmatched. Germline CDR1 reads SEHNR; CDR2 reads FQNEAQ (reference sequence). This CDR3 is 17 amino acids long. The TCR was taken from a woman in her sixties with COVID-19, enrolled during active disease. Sequencing was performed on peripheral blood. The chain carries TRBV7-9 and TRBJ2-1; 10 bases align to TRBD2. The chain's CDR3 is CASTPMSGRASYNEQFF. The CDR3 coding sequence is TGTGCCAGCACCCCCATGAGCGGGAGGGCCTCCTACAATGAGCAGTTCTTC.